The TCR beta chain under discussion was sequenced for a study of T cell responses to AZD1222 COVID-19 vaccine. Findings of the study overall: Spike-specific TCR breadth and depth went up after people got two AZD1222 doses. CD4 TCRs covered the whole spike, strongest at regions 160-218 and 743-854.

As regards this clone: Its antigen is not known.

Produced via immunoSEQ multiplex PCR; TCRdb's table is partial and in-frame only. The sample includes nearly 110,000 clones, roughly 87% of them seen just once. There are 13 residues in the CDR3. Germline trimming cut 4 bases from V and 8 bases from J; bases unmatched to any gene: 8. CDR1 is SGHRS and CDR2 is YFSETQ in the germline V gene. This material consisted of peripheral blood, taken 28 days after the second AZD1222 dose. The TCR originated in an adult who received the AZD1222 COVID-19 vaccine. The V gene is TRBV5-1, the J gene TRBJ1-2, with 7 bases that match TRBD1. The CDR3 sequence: CASSQDRAAGYTF. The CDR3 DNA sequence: TGCGCCAGCAGCCAAGACAGGGCTGCCGGCTACACCTTC.